One sample yielded the 2 T cell receptor beta chains listed below, sequenced in a study of cytotoxic CD8 clonotypes in ibrutinib-treated CLL. Sequenced by immunoSEQ multiplex PCR; TCRdb stores in-frame clones only, minus some. The sample lists 110,000 to 150,000 clones, less than 95% seen once, with 11% in the top ten. The sequenced sample was PBMCs, obtained after 12 months of ibrutinib treatment. The receptors shown here come from a human donor with chronic lymphocytic leukemia.

The chain joins TRBV7-2 to TRBJ2-2; D may be TRBD1 (5 bases). The CDR3 runs to 15 residues. Deletions cut 2 bases from V and 4 bases from J, with 11 bases between. Looked up from germline, CDR1 is SGHTA and CDR2 is FQGNSA. The CDR3 is CASSLRQGSTGELFF. In DNA form, the CDR3 reads TGTGCCAGCAGCTTACGGCAGGGCTCCACCGGGGAGCTGTTTTTT.

V is TRBV5-1 and J is TRBJ2-7; 8 bases map to TRBD1. This CDR3 contains 14 residues. V dropped 2 bases and J dropped 3; count of bases not matched to a gene: 4. Germline CDR1 SGHRS, CDR2 YFSETQ. CDR3 DNA: TGCGCCAGCAGCTTACCGACAGGGGTCTACGAGCAGTACTTC. It is translated as CASSLPTGVYEQYF.